This record covers a single T cell receptor (beta chain). The antigen remains unidentified. In the naive CD8 group, cells lacked CD45RO and were positively selected for CCR7, so terminally differentiated effector memory CD45RA+ cells were left out. The source of the sample is a study of shared clonotypes between healthy human individuals. Regarding the study as a whole: The sharing of approximately 4.6% of naive CD4 clonotypes was seen across a handful of donors.

Trimming pared 1 base from V and 0 bases from J, leaving 8 bases between. The germline CDR1 and CDR2 sequences are SQVTM and ANQGSEA. The CDR3 is 14 residues long. Profiling relied on immunoSEQ multiplex PCR, and the TCRdb table lists in-frame clones only, not all of them. The sample holds almost 700,000 clones; around 90% are singletons and the top ten take 24%. This TCR was sampled from a man aged 25-40 years in good health. The sequencing sample was made of naive CD8+ T cells sorted from blood. The V and J genes are TRBV29-1 and TRBJ2-3; no reliable D call. CDR3 amino acids: CSVEAGPSTDTQYF. The CDR3 coding sequence is TGCAGCGTTGAAGCTGGGCCGAGCACAGATACGCAGTATTTT.